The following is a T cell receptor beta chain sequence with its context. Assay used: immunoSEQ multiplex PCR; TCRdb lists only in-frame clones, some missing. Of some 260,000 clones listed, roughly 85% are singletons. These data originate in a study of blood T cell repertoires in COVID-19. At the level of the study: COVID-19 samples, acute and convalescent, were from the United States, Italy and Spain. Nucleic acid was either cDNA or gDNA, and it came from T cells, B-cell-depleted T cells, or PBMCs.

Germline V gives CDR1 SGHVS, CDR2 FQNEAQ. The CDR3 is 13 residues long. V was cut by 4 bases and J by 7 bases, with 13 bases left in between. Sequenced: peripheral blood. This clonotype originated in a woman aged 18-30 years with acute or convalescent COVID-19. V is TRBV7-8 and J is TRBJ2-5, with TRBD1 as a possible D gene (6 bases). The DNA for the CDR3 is TGTGCCAGCAGCTCGAGACAGGCACGGACCCAGTACTTC. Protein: CASSSRQARTQYF.